This T cell receptor beta chain is drawn from a study of T-cell memory formation after mild COVID-19. Study information: Largely donor-specific TCR clusters were found.

The CDR3 spans 14 residues. Losses at the gene ends were 4 bases for V and 6 bases for J; bases not matched to a gene: 3. The germline V gene encodes CDR1 DFQATT and CDR2 SNEGSKA (reference sequence). This clonotype has only a few counts. No antigen is known for it. Study-wide points: Day 15 to 85 contracting clones showed balanced CD4/CD8; day 15 to 37 expanders favored CD4+.

In TCRdb, the 5' RACE reads were re-called with MiXCR into one record per CDR3 protein. The sample carries hundreds of thousands of distinct CDR3 sequences, over 20% recorded once. The rearrangement uses TRBV20-1 and TRBJ2-2; 12 bases line up with TRBD1. Sequenced input: PBMCs or a T cell subset sorted from them (not recorded which). The sequence derives from an adult woman who had mild COVID-19 (a few samples of this study predate the infection). Cell type and time point are not known. CDR3 bases: TGCAGTGCTAAGGGACAGGGGGCGCCCGGGGAGCTGTTTTTT. Amino acid sequence: CSAKGQGAPGELFF.